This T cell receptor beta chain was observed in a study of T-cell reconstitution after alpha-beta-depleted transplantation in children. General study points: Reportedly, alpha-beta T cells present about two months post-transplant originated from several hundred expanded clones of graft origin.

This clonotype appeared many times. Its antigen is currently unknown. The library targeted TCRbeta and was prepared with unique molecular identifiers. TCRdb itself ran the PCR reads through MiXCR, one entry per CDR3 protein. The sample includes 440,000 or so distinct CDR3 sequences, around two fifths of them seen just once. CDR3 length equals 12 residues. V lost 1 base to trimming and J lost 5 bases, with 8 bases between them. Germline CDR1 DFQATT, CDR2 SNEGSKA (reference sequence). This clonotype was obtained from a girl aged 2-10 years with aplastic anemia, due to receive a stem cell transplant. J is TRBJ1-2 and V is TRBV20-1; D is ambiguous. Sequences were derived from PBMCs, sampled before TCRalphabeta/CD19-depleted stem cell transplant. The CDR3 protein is CSARAGSYGYTF. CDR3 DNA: TGCAGTGCTAGAGCTGGGAGTTATGGCTACACCTTC.